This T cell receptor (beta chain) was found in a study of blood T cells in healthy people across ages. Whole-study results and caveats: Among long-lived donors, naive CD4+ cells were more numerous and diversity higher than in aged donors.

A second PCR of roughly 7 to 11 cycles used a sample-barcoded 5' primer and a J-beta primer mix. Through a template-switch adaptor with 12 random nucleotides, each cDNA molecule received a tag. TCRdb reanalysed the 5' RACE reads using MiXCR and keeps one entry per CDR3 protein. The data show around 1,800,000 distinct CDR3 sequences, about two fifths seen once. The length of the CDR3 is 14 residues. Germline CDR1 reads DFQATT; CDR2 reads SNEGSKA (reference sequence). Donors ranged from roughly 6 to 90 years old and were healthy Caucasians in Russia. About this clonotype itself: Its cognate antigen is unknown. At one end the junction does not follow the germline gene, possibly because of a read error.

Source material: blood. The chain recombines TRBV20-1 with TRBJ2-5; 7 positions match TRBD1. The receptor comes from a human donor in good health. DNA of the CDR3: TGCAGTGCTCTGTTGACAGGGAACCACGAGACCCAGTACTTC. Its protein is CSALLTGNHETQYF.